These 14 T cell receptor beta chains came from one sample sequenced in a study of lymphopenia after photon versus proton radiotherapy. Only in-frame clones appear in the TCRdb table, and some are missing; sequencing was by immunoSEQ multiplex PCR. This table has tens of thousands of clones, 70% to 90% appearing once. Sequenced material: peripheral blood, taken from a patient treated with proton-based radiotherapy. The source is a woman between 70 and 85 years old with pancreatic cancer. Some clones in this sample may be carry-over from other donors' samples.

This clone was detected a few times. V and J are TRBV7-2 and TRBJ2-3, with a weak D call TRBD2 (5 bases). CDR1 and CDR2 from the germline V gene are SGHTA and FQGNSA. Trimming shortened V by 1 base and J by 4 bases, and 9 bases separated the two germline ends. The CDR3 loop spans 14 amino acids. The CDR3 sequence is CASSLVSGSDTQYF. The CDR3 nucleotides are TGTGCCAGCAGCTTAGTGTCGGGATCAGATACGCAGTATTTT. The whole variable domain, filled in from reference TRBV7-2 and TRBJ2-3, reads GAGVSQSPSNKVTEKGKDVELRCDPISGHTALYWYRQSLGQGLEFLIYFQGNSAPDKSGLPSDRFSAERTGGSVSTLTIQRTQQEDSAVYLCASSLVSGSDTQYFGPGTRLTVL.

CDR3 amino acids: CASSSGTWTNTEAFF. The CDR3 bases are TGTGCCAGTAGCTCCGGGACATGGACCAACACTGAAGCTTTCTTT. This chain uses TRBV19 with TRBJ1-1, with TRBD1 as a possible D gene (6 bases). The V gene lost 6 bases and the J gene lost 2 bases, with 16 bases spanning the gap. CDR3 size: 15 residues. CDR1 is LNHDA and CDR2 is SQIVND in the germline V gene (reference sequence).

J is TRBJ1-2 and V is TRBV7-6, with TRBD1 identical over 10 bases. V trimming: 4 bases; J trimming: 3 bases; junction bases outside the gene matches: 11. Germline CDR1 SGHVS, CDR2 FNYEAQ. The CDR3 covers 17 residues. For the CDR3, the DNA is TGTGCCAGCAGCTCTACACCGCCGGGACAGGGGTACTATGGCTACACCTTC. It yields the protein CASSSTPPGQGYYGYTF.

The DNA for the CDR3 is TGTGCCAGCAGCGCCCACCCGACAGGGACGGAGACCCAGTACTTC. The encoded protein is CASSAHPTGTETQYF. The chain uses TRBV9 and TRBJ2-5; 7 bases align to TRBD1. The CDR3 runs 15 residues. The trim removed 3 bases at V and 5 bases at J, leaving 10 bases unmatched. The germline V gene encodes CDR1 SGDLS and CDR2 YYNGEE.

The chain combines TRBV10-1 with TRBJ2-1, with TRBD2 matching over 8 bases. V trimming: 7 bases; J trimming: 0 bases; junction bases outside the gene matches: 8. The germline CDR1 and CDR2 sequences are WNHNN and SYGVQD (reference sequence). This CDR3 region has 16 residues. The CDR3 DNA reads TGCGCCAGCACCGACCGCGCGGGAGGCTCCTACAATGAGCAGTTCTTC. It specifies CASTDRAGGSYNEQFF.

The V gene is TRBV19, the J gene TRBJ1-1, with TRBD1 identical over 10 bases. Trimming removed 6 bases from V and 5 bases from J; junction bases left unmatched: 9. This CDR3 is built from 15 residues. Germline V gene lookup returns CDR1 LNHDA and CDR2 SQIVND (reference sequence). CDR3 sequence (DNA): TGTGCCAGTAGCCAAAGGGACAGGGGAAATACTGAAGCTTTCTTT. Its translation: CASSQRDRGNTEAFF. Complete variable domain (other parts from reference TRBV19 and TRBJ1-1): DGGITQSPKYLFRKEGQNVTLSCEQNLNHDAMYWYRQDPGQGLRLIYYSQIVNDFQKGDIAEGYSVSREKKESFPLTVTSAQKNPTAFYLCASSQRDRGNTEAFFGQGTRLTVV.

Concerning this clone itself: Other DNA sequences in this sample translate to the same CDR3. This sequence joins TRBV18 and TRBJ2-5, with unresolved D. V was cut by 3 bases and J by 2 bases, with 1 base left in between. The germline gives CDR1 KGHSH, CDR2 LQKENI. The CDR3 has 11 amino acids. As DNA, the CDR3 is TGTGCCAGCTCACCGCAAGAGACCCAGTACTTC. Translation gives CASSPQETQYF.

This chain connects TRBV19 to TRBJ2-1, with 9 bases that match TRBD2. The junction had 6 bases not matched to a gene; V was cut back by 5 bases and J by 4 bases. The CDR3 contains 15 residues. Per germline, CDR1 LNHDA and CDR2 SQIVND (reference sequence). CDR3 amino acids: CASSRTSADYNEQFF. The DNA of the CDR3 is TGTGCCAGTAGTCGGACTAGCGCGGATTACAATGAGCAGTTCTTC. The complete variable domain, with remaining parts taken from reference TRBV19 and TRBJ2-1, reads DGGITQSPKYLFRKEGQNVTLSCEQNLNHDAMYWYRQDPGQGLRLIYYSQIVNDFQKGDIAEGYSVSREKKESFPLTVTSAQKNPTAFYLCASSRTSADYNEQFFGPGTRLTVL.

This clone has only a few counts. CDR3 sequence (DNA): TGTGCCAGCAGTGAAGGGCTAGCGGGAGGCCAAGAGACCCAGTACTTC. Protein product: CASSEGLAGGQETQYF. The V call is TRBV2, the J call TRBJ2-5; 11 bases map to TRBD2. The CDR3 is 16 amino acids. The V and J ends lost 1 base and 1 base, in that order; junction bases with no gene match: 2. Per germline, CDR1 SNHLY and CDR2 FYNNEI.

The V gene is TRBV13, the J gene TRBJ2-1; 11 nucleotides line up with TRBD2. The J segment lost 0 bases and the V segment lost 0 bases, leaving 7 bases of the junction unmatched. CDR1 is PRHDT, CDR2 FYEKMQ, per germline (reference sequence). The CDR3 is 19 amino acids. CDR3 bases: TGTGCCAGCAGCTTAGGCTTAGCGGGAGGGCCTGGCTCCTACAATGAGCAGTTCTTC. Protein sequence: CASSLGLAGGPGSYNEQFF. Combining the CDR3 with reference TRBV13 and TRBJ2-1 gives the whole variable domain AAGVIQSPRHLIKEKRETATLKCYPIPRHDTVYWYQQGPGQDPQFLISFYEKMQSDKGSIPDRFSAQQFSDYHSELNMSSLELGDSALYFCASSLGLAGGPGSYNEQFFGPGTRLTVL.

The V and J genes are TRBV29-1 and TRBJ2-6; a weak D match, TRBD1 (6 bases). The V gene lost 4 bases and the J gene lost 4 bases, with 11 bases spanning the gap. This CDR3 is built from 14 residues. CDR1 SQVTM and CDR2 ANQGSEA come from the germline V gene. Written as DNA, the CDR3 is TGCAGCGTTGTTGGGGGCGCGGGGGCCAACGTCCTGACTTTC. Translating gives CSVVGGAGANVLTF.

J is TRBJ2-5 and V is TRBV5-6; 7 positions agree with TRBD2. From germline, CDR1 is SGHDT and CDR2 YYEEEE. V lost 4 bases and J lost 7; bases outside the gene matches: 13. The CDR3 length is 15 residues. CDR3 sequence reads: CASSMGAGRGGTQYF. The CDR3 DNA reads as TGTGCCAGCAGCATGGGAGCAGGCCGCGGGGGGACCCAGTACTTC. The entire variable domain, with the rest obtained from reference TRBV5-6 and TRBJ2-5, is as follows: DAGVTQSPTHLIKTRGQQVTLRCSPKSGHDTVSWYQQALGQGPQFIFQYYEEEERQRGNFPDRFSGHQFPNYSSELNVNALLLGDSALYLCASSMGAGRGGTQYFGPGTRLLVL.

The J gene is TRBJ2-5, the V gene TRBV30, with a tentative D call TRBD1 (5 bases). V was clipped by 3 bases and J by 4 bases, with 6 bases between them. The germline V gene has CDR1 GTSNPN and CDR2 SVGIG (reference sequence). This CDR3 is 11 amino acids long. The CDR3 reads CAWRGVETQYF. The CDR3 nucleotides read TGTGCCTGGAGAGGGGTAGAGACCCAGTACTTC.

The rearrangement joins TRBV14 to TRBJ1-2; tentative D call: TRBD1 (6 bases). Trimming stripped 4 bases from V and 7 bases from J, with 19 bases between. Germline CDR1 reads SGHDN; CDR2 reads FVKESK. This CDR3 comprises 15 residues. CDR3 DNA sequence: TGTGCCAGCAGCCCGGTGGTCAGGGGATACAGTGGCTACACCTTC. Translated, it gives CASSPVVRGYSGYTF.